Below are 22 T cell receptor beta chains sequenced from a single sample in a study of early T cells in non-severe SARS-CoV-2 infection. TCRdb reprocessed the 5' RACE reads with MiXCR, giving one entry per CDR3 protein. Among 50,000 to 70,000 distinct CDR3 sequences, about 9.1% were seen once, and the ten largest hold 8.6%. The sample consisted of whole blood. The source of these receptors is an adult who was a healthcare worker with PCR-confirmed SARS-CoV-2 infection or an uninfected control (not recorded which).

This clonotype has ten or more counts. The chain uses TRBV19 and TRBJ2-1; 15 bases align to TRBD2. The CDR3 contains 17 residues. CDR1 and CDR2 from the germline V gene are LNHDA and SQIVND (reference sequence). The junction had 2 bases not matched to a gene; V was cut back by 5 bases and J by 0 bases. CDR3 sequence reads: CASSGTSGRPSYNEQFF. CDR3 in DNA: TGTGCCAGTAGTGGGACTAGCGGGAGGCCCTCCTACAATGAGCAGTTCTTC.

This sequence joins TRBV12-3 or TRBV12-4 and TRBJ1-1; possibly TRBD1 for D (6 bases). The V gene lost 10 bases and the J gene lost 3 bases, with 15 bases spanning the gap. This CDR3 comprises 13 residues. CDR3 nucleotide sequence: TGTGCCACCGGGGGGGGCGCGGACACTGAAGCTTTCTTT. As protein: CATGGGADTEAFF.

The gene calls are TRBV19 and TRBJ2-3; D might be TRBD2 (5 bases). The CDR3 consists of 16 residues. The V and J ends lost 5 bases and 1 base respectively, with 16 bases between them. Germline values: CDR1 LNHDA, CDR2 SQIVND (reference sequence). The CDR3 loop reads CASSGYGIAGTDTQYF. The CDR3 DNA sequence: TGTGCCAGTAGTGGCTACGGGATCGCAGGCACAGATACGCAGTATTTT.

Note on this clonotype: As the CDR3 is not closed by the conserved phenylalanine or tryptophan, this likely results from a read error. The chain joins TRBV20-1 to TRBJ2-1; 8 bases line up with TRBD2. The CDR3 has 16 residues. Trimming at V came to 6 bases and at J to 4 bases, leaving 14 bases not matched to a gene. Per the germline V gene, CDR1 is DFQATT and CDR2 is SNEGSKA (reference sequence). CDR3 sequence reads: CSAPNSGNGYYNEQFY. CDR3 nucleotide sequence: TGCAGTGCGCCTAATAGCGGGAATGGTTATTACAATGAGCAGTTCTAC.

The chain has TRBV7-2 and TRBJ2-7, with D tentatively TRBD1 or TRBD2 (5 bases each). The CDR3 covers 14 residues. CDR1 is SGHTA and CDR2 is FQGNSA in the germline V gene. V lost 5 bases and J 2 bases, leaving 13 bases between the germline ends. The CDR3 sequence: CASSPGTATYEQYF. The CDR3 coding sequence is TGTGCCAGCAGCCCCGGGACGGCAACCTACGAGCAGTACTTC.

For the CDR3, the DNA is TGTGCCAGCAATCTTGGACAGGGGGCCTTCTATGGCTACACCTTC. Residues: CASNLGQGAFYGYTF. The chain carries TRBV12-3 or TRBV12-4 and TRBJ1-2; 11 bases fit TRBD1. The trim removed 7 bases at V and 4 bases at J, leaving 8 bases unmatched. There are 15 residues in the CDR3.

Many counts were recorded for this clonotype. The rearrangement uses TRBV6-1 and TRBJ1-1; D is undetermined. This CDR3 comprises 11 residues. V lost 8 bases and J lost 0, with 4 bases in between. Germline V gene sequence: CDR1 MNHNS, CDR2 SASEGT. CDR3 nucleotides: TGTGCCAGCCCAATGAACACTGAAGCTTTCTTT. Its translation is CASPMNTEAFF.

This clonotype was detected many times. This sequence joins TRBV5-1 and TRBJ1-6; D gene ambiguous. CDR3 length: 15 residues. Trimming left V 2 bases short and J 0 bases short, with 6 bases between. From germline, CDR1 is SGHRS and CDR2 YFSETQ. CDR3 DNA: TGCGCCAGCAGCTTAGACAACTCCTATAATTCACCCCTCCACTTT. This sequence encodes CASSLDNSYNSPLHF.

Only a few counts were recorded for this clonotype. Sequence at one end of the junction differs from germline and may be a read error. The chain links TRBV7-7 to TRBJ2-5; D gene unclear. CDR1 is SSHAT, CDR2 FNYEAQ, per germline (reference sequence). The CDR3 has 13 amino acids. DNA of the CDR3: TGTGCTAGCAGCCGAAGACTGCAAGAGACCCAGTACTTC. It specifies CASSRRLQETQYF.

Comment on this clonotype: Compared with germline, one end of the junction differs, possibly owing to a read error. The chain uses TRBV7-2 and TRBJ2-7, with 10 bases matching TRBD2. Per germline, CDR1 SGHTA and CDR2 FQGNSA. The CDR3 runs to 16 residues. This chain's CDR3 is CASSNLIGGVGAGGHF. The CDR3 bases are TGTGCCAGCAGCAACCTAATAGGGGGCGTTGGAGCGGGAGGGCACTTC. The whole variable domain, filled in from reference TRBV7-2 and TRBJ2-7, reads GAGVSQSPSNKVTEKGKDVELRCDPISGHTALYWYRQSLGQGLEFLIYFQGNSAPDKSGLPSDRFSAERTGGSVSTLTIQRTQQEDSAVYLCASSNLIGGVGAGGHFGPGTRLTVT.

V gene TRBV30 combines with J gene TRBJ2-5; a possible D gene is TRBD2 (5 bases). The CDR3 sequence is 17 residues long. Germline V gene sequence: CDR1 GTSNPN, CDR2 SVGIG (reference sequence). V was trimmed by 0 bases and J by 4 bases, leaving 21 bases between them. CDR3 sequence: CAWSVGQAPLAGETQYF. The CDR3 DNA reads as TGTGCCTGGAGTGTTGGCCAGGCCCCACTCGCGGGAGAGACCCAGTACTTC.

This clonotype was seen only a few times. J is TRBJ2-2 and V is TRBV7-2; the D is unclear. CDR3 length: 16 amino acids. Germline V lookup: CDR1 SGHTA, CDR2 FQGNSA. Trimming cost V 2 bases and J 2 bases, with 12 bases left between them. Here the CDR3 reads CASSLNPGPNTGELFF. The CDR3 DNA follows: TGTGCCAGCAGCTTAAATCCCGGACCTAACACCGGGGAGCTGTTTTTT.

The table lists this clonotype with many counts. This chain connects TRBV11-2 to TRBJ2-1; either TRBD1 or TRBD2 may fit D (7 bases each). CDR3 length: 14 residues. V was cut by 4 bases and J by 9 bases, with 16 bases left in between. Germline assignment: CDR1 SGHAT and CDR2 FQNNGV. Written as DNA, the CDR3 is TGTGCCAGCAGCTCCTCGCAGGGGGGGGGTGAGCAGTTCTTC. It specifies CASSSSQGGGEQFF.

This clonotype appeared many times. The chain combines TRBV7-6 with TRBJ2-1; 7 nucleotides agree with TRBD2. V was pared by 0 bases and J by 6 bases, with 8 bases of the junction left unmatched. CDR3 length equals 16 residues. Germline CDR1 is SGHVS and CDR2 is FNYEAQ. CDR3 amino acids: CASSLAISGHLNEQFF. The DNA for the CDR3 is TGTGCCAGCAGCTTAGCGATTAGCGGGCATCTCAATGAGCAGTTCTTC.

This clonotype was observed many times. The J gene is TRBJ2-1, the V gene TRBV24-1, with 8 bases aligning to TRBD1. The CDR3 runs 16 residues. Trimming at V came to 6 bases and at J to 2 bases, leaving 8 bases not matched to a gene. CDR1 is KGHDR, CDR2 SFDVKD, per germline. CDR3 DNA sequence: TGTGCCACCAGTCCCAAAGACAGGGGAACCTACAATGAGCAGTTCTTC. Amino acids: CATSPKDRGTYNEQFF.

The J gene is TRBJ1-4, the V gene TRBV4-2; possibly TRBD1 for D (6 bases). V dropped 3 bases and J dropped 2 bases, with 10 bases sitting between them. The germline gives CDR1 LGHNA, CDR2 YNFKEQ. There are 15 residues in the CDR3. Here the CDR3 DNA reads TGTGCCAGCAGCCAGAGGGGGGCCACTAATGAAAAACTGTTTTTT. Its translation: CASSQRGATNEKLFF.

This clonotype was found a few times. V and J are TRBV29-1 and TRBJ2-1, with 7 nucleotides matching TRBD1. The length of the CDR3 is 11 residues. From germline, CDR1 is SQVTM and CDR2 ANQGSEA. V lost 8 bases to trimming and J lost 4 bases; unmatched junction nucleotides: 2. In DNA, the CDR3 is TGCAGCTTGACAGGGTACAATGAGCAGTTCTTC. It is translated as CSLTGYNEQFF.

Ten or more counts support this clonotype. V gene TRBV5-1 combines with J gene TRBJ2-1; D not resolved. The germline gives CDR1 SGHRS, CDR2 YFSETQ. CDR3 length equals 13 residues. With 0 bases removed from V and 10 bases from J, the gap between germline ends came to 11 bases. The CDR3 DNA is TGCGCCAGCAGCTTGGTCCTAGACCACGAGCAGTTCTTC. It encodes CASSLVLDHEQFF.

This clonotype has a handful of counts. The V and J genes are TRBV9 and TRBJ2-3, with 10 bases lining up with TRBD2. Germline CDR1 and CDR2: SGDLS and YYNGEE. The CDR3 runs to 13 residues. The V and J ends lost 7 bases and 4 bases, in that order; junction bases with no gene match: 3. The CDR3 sequence: CASQRGGSDTQYF. CDR3 sequence (DNA): TGTGCCAGCCAGCGGGGGGGATCAGATACGCAGTATTTT.

The table lists this clonotype with many counts. The V gene is TRBV7-2, the J gene TRBJ1-5; TRBD1 agrees at 7 bases. The CDR3 length is 14 residues. V lost 5 bases to trimming and J lost 5 bases; unmatched junction nucleotides: 6. Germline V lookup: CDR1 SGHTA, CDR2 FQGNSA. The CDR3 DNA reads as TGTGCCAGCAGCCGACAGGACAGGTATCAGCCCCAGCATTTT. Amino acid sequence: CASSRQDRYQPQHF.

The table lists this clonotype with many counts. The rearrangement joins TRBV20-1 to TRBJ1-1, with 7 bases aligning to TRBD1. Germline CDR1 and CDR2: DFQATT and SNEGSKA (reference sequence). This CDR3 has 14 amino acids. After removal of 3 bases from V and 2 bases from J, the junction contained 6 bases not matched to a gene. The CDR3 bases are TGCAGTGCTAGGGGGACAGTAACTAACACTGAAGCTTTCTTT. Residues: CSARGTVTNTEAFF.

This sequence joins TRBV12-3 or TRBV12-4 and TRBJ1-6; D is unresolved. The CDR3 runs 12 residues. Trimming removed 2 bases at V and 10 bases at J, with 6 bases between. The CDR3 loop is CASSLWPSPLHF. As DNA, the CDR3 is TGTGCCAGCAGTTTATGGCCATCACCCCTCCACTTT.